This TCR beta chain stems from a study of OX40 agonist ivuxolimab in advanced cancers. The study's findings and limits: At 0.1 to 3.0 mg/kg, clonal expansion of CD4+ and CD8+ blood T cells had occurred by week 6. Determination of antigen specificity was not performed for the expanded peripheral T cells. Certain nonresponding patients likewise had low normalized T-cell clonal expansion.

Only in-frame clones appear in the TCRdb table, and some are missing; sequencing was by immunoSEQ multiplex PCR. Here the sample spans about 15,000 clones, about 81% being singletons. The germline V gene has CDR1 SEHNR and CDR2 FQNEAQ (reference sequence). CDR3 size: 14 residues. With 7 bases clipped from V and 4 bases from J, the junction kept 9 bases outside the gene matches. Comments on this clone: The target antigen is unknown.

The specimen comprised CD4+ or CD8+ T cells sorted from blood, sampled in a trial of the OX40 agonist ivuxolimab. This receptor was obtained from an adult with an advanced solid tumor such as melanoma, head and neck, liver or kidney cancer. The gene calls are TRBV7-9 and TRBJ2-5; 7 nucleotides match TRBD1. This CDR3 reads CASTPRDRLETQYF. In DNA form, the CDR3 reads TGTGCCAGCACCCCCCGGGACAGATTAGAGACCCAGTACTTC.